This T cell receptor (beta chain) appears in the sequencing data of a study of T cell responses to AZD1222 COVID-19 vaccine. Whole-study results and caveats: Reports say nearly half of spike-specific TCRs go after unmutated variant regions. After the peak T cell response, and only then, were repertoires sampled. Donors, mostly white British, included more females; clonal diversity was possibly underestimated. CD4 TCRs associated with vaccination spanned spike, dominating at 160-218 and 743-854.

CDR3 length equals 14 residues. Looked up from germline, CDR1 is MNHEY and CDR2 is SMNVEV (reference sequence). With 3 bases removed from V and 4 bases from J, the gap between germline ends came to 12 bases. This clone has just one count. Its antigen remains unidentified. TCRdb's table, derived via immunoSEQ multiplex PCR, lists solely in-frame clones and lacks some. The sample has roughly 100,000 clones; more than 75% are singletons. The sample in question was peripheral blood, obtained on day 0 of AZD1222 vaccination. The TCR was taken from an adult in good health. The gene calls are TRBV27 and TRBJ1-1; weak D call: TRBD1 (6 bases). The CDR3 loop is CASSFGGPPTEAFF. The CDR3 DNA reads TGTGCCAGCAGTTTTGGGGGCCCCCCCACTGAAGCTTTCTTT.